The 30 T cell receptor beta chains below come from one sample, sequenced in a study of cytomegalovirus exposure and HLA in healthy donors (dated by TCRdb to about 2017). The receptor library was made with the immunoSEQ multiplex PCR assay. For the multiplex PCR, a mixture combining 60 forward primers for TCR Vbeta segments and 13 reverse primers for TCR Jbeta segments was used. Drawn from immuneACCESS, this table holds only the in-frame rearrangements with V and J called that TCRdb kept. Clones are partly lost; checked studies trace under half to an unresolved V gene and leave the rest unexplained. The sample records 180,000 or so clones, about four fifths of which are singletons. Of the sample, approximately 2.9% falls within the top ten clones. Input material: PBMCs. Receptors were obtained from a female donor in good health and CMV-seronegative.

V gene TRBV7-8 combines with J gene TRBJ2-1; 8 bases are a match to TRBD2. The CDR3 loop spans 15 amino acids. The germline V gene has CDR1 SGHVS and CDR2 FQNEAQ. V shed 5 bases and J 2 bases; nucleotides not matched to a gene: 5. CDR3 bases: TGTGCCAGCAGCACAAGCGGGAGTCCCTACAATGAGCAGTTCTTC. It translates to CASSTSGSPYNEQFF.

In this sample, this clone turned up a few times. The chain combines TRBV4-1 with TRBJ1-2; D might be TRBD1 (6 bases). Trimming left V 10 bases short and J 4 bases short, with 22 bases between. CDR3 size: 15 residues. Germline CDR1 reads MGHRA; CDR2 reads YSYEKL. In DNA, the CDR3 is TGCGCCACCTCCCGGGAGGGGACACAGATCTATGGCTACACCTTC. It is translated as CATSREGTQIYGYTF.

The chain joins TRBV15 to TRBJ2-7, with 16 bases that match TRBD2. CDR3 length equals 16 residues. Germline loops: CDR1 LNHNV, CDR2 YYDKDF (reference sequence). J gave up 2 bases and V 4 bases, and 2 bases lay outside the gene matches. CDR3 region: CATSKGLAGGTYEQYF. The CDR3 DNA follows: TGTGCCACCAGCAAGGGACTAGCGGGGGGGACCTACGAGCAGTACTTC.

V is TRBV27 and J is TRBJ2-7; 11 bases agree with TRBD2. Unmatched junction bases numbered 6, after V lost 7 bases and J lost 10 bases. The germline CDR1 and CDR2 sequences are MNHEY and SMNVEV (reference sequence). The CDR3 is made up of 12 amino acids. CDR3 amino acids: CASTTLAGVQYF. The CDR3 nucleotides are TGTGCCAGCACTACACTAGCGGGAGTACAGTACTTC.

J is TRBJ1-5 and V is TRBV2, with TRBD1 matching over 7 bases. CDR1 is SNHLY and CDR2 is FYNNEI in the germline V gene. The CDR3 has 14 residues. The trim removed 4 bases at V and 7 bases at J, leaving 7 bases unmatched. The CDR3 sequence: CASSGGGWGQPQHF. The CDR3 bases are TGTGCCAGCAGTGGAGGGGGCTGGGGGCAGCCCCAGCATTTT.

The rearrangement links TRBV30 to TRBJ2-7; D is possibly TRBD2 (5 bases). Per the germline V gene, CDR1 is GTSNPN and CDR2 is SVGIG (reference sequence). Trimming removed 0 bases at V and 3 bases at J, with 6 bases between. The CDR3 is 12 amino acids. Here the CDR3 reads CAWSVRGYEQYF. For the CDR3, the DNA is TGTGCCTGGAGTGTACGGGGCTACGAGCAGTACTTC.

J is TRBJ1-2 and V is TRBV4-2; 7 bases are shared with TRBD1. The V and J ends lost 5 bases and 8 bases, in that order; junction bases with no gene match: 8. CDR1 and CDR2 (germline): LGHNA, YNFKEQ. This CDR3 has 13 amino acids. The CDR3 nucleotides are TGTGCCAGCAGCTTCGGACAGGTTGAAGGCTACACCTTC. Its protein product is CASSFGQVEGYTF.

The gene calls are TRBV29-1 and TRBJ2-5, with D possibly matching TRBD2 (5 bases). Trimming stripped 4 bases from V and 4 bases from J, with 7 bases between. Germline CDR1 and CDR2: SQVTM and ANQGSEA. The CDR3 is 11 amino acids. CDR3 sequence reads: CSVAGTETQYF. As DNA, the CDR3 is TGCAGCGTTGCGGGAACAGAGACCCAGTACTTC.

This chain connects TRBV4-1 to TRBJ1-4, with D uncertain. In germline, CDR1 is MGHRA, CDR2 YSYEKL. Deletions cut 1 base from V and 7 bases from J, with 10 bases between. CDR3 length: 14 residues. In nucleotides, the CDR3 is TGCGCCAGCAGCCAAGCGCAGGAGGGTGAAAAACTGTTTTTT. As protein: CASSQAQEGEKLFF.

This clone was recorded a few times. The chain recombines TRBV27 with TRBJ1-2, with 10 bases fitting TRBD1. Germline assignment: CDR1 MNHEY and CDR2 SMNVEV (reference sequence). This CDR3 is 14 amino acids long. The V and J ends lost 8 bases and 5 bases, in that order; junction bases with no gene match: 8. CDR3 protein: CASWGPGQGYGYTF. CDR3 coding DNA: TGTGCCAGCTGGGGACCGGGACAGGGGTATGGCTACACCTTC.

This chain links TRBV30 with TRBJ1-5; D perhaps matches TRBD1 (6 bases). Per the germline V gene, CDR1 is GTSNPN and CDR2 is SVGIG (reference sequence). This CDR3 is built from 13 residues. The ends were cut back, 5 bases at V and 7 bases at J, with 15 bases in the middle. CDR3 amino acids: CAWGGGGGQPQHF. The CDR3 DNA follows: TGTGCCTGGGGTGGGGGGGGCGGGCAGCCCCAGCATTTT.

The chain joins TRBV4-2 to TRBJ2-3; D is perhaps TRBD2 (6 bases). The CDR3 runs 15 residues. Trimming cost V 5 bases and J 6 bases, with 18 bases left between them. Germline V gene lookup returns CDR1 LGHNA and CDR2 YNFKEQ. The CDR3 DNA is TGTGCCAGCAGCTTGGAAGGGACTCATGGGGATACGCAGTATTTT. This encodes CASSLEGTHGDTQYF.

The gene calls are TRBV7-2 and TRBJ1-1, with D possibly being TRBD1 (6 bases). V lost 0 bases to trimming and J lost 3 bases, with 8 bases between them. This CDR3 spans 14 amino acids. Germline CDR1 reads SGHTA; CDR2 reads FQGNSA. The CDR3 protein is CASSLATGDTEAFF. The CDR3 nucleotides read TGTGCCAGCAGCTTAGCGACAGGCGACACTGAAGCTTTCTTT. The full variable domain, in which reference TRBV7-2 and TRBJ1-1 provide the parts outside the CDR3, is GAGVSQSPSNKVTEKGKDVELRCDPISGHTALYWYRQSLGQGLEFLIYFQGNSAPDKSGLPSDRFSAERTGGSVSTLTIQRTQQEDSAVYLCASSLATGDTEAFFGQGTRLTVV.

This clone was found a few times. The chain is built from TRBV5-8 and TRBJ2-3, with TRBD2 matching 7 bases. Germline CDR1 reads SGHTS; CDR2 reads YDEGEE. V gave up 0 bases and J gave up 0 bases; unmatched junction bases: 4. This CDR3 has 16 amino acids. CDR3 DNA: TGTGCCAGCAGCTTGGGCCTAGCGGAGAGCACAGATACGCAGTATTTT. This encodes CASSLGLAESTDTQYF.

This rearrangement joins TRBV5-1 to TRBJ2-2, with 10 bases matching TRBD1. With 3 bases clipped from V and 4 bases from J, the junction kept 3 bases outside the gene matches. The CDR3 has 15 residues. Germline CDR1 SGHRS, CDR2 YFSETQ. This CDR3 reads CASSSGQGSTGELFF. As DNA, the CDR3 is TGCGCCAGCAGCTCGGGACAGGGGAGCACCGGGGAGCTGTTTTTT.

The chain joins TRBV21-1 to TRBJ2-3; the D call TRBD2 from the table was never checked on the DNA. TRBV21-1 is labeled a pseudogene. CDR3 length: 19 residues. CDR3 sequence reads: CASSKVPREVRISTDTQYF. In DNA, the CDR3 is TGTGCCAGCAGCAAAGTCCCCCGGGAAGTAAGGATCAGCACAGATACGCAGTATTTT.

The rearrangement uses TRBV30 and TRBJ1-1; possibly TRBD1 for D (5 bases). V lost 0 bases and J lost 1, with 12 bases in between. CDR1 is GTSNPN, CDR2 SVGIG, per germline (reference sequence). This CDR3 has 15 amino acids. In nucleotides, the CDR3 is TGTGCCTGGAGTGTACAAAGGGGAGGGAACACTGAAGCTTTCTTT. Translation gives CAWSVQRGGNTEAFF.

The V and J genes are TRBV30 and TRBJ2-4; 7 bases are shared with TRBD1. The CDR3 extends over 16 amino acids. After removal of 3 bases from V and 12 bases from J, the junction contained 20 bases not matched to a gene. The germline V gene has CDR1 GTSNPN and CDR2 SVGIG (reference sequence). The CDR3 region is CAWSPLPPGTVGAQYF. DNA for the CDR3: TGTGCCTGGAGCCCGCTTCCCCCCGGGACAGTGGGTGCTCAGTACTTC.

This sequence joins TRBV7-2 and TRBJ1-1, with 7 bases aligning to TRBD1. This CDR3 is 13 amino acids long. V lost 4 bases to trimming and J lost 4 bases; unmatched junction nucleotides: 3. The V gene's germline CDR1 is SGHTA and CDR2 FQGNSA. The DNA for the CDR3 is TGTGCCAGCAGCTCGTACAGGGGCACTGAAGCTTTCTTT. It encodes CASSSYRGTEAFF.

Only a few counts were recorded for this clone. The genes are TRBV27 and TRBJ1-1; D unclear. Germline values: CDR1 MNHEY, CDR2 SMNVEV (reference sequence). The V end lost 0 bases, the J end lost 4 bases, and 9 bases lay between the germline ends. This CDR3 spans 14 amino acids. The CDR3 nucleotides read TGTGCCAGCAGTTTATCGGTCGTGGCCACTGAAGCTTTCTTT. It is translated as CASSLSVVATEAFF.

The chain is built from TRBV6-5 and TRBJ1-6, with D hard to call. The CDR3 is 13 residues long. The germline V gene has CDR1 MNHEY and CDR2 SVGAGI. Trimming removed 8 bases at V and 7 bases at J, with 12 bases between. The CDR3 sequence is CASGPDFNSPLHF. CDR3 sequence (DNA): TGTGCCAGCGGGCCGGATTTCAATTCACCCCTCCACTTT.

The chain is built from TRBV19 and TRBJ2-1, with 12 nucleotides matching TRBD2. Germline V gene sequence: CDR1 LNHDA, CDR2 SQIVND (reference sequence). This CDR3 is 15 amino acids long. Unmatched junction bases numbered 10, after V lost 6 bases and J lost 10 bases. The CDR3 bases are TGTGCCAGTAGGAGCGCGCTAGCGGGAGGGAGGGAGCAGTTCTTC. As protein: CASRSALAGGREQFF.

The J gene is TRBJ1-5, the V gene TRBV2; D remains ambiguous. CDR3 length: 15 amino acids. From germline, CDR1 is SNHLY and CDR2 FYNNEI. Trimming pared 7 bases from V and 2 bases from J, leaving 15 bases between. The CDR3 DNA reads TGTGCCAGCAAATCAGAGGGCTGGGGCAATCAGCCCCAGCATTTT. This translates into CASKSEGWGNQPQHF.

The rearrangement uses TRBV25-1 and TRBJ1-2; no clear D. CDR1 is MGHDK, CDR2 SYGVNS, per germline. There are 14 residues in the CDR3. V lost 2 bases to trimming and J lost 4 bases, with 11 bases between them. CDR3 residues: CASSEVSYFYGYTF. CDR3 coding DNA: TGTGCCAGCAGTGAAGTTAGCTATTTCTATGGCTACACCTTC.

The rearrangement uses TRBV4-2 and TRBJ1-3, with TRBD1 matching 10 bases. Trimming removed 1 base from V and 3 bases from J; junction bases left unmatched: 9. The CDR3 loop spans 18 amino acids. Germline V lookup: CDR1 LGHNA, CDR2 YNFKEQ. CDR3 sequence (DNA): TGTGCCAGCAGCCAAGTCAGGACAGGGGGTTTGGGTGGAAACACCATATATTTT. Its translation: CASSQVRTGGLGGNTIYF.

V gene TRBV11-3 combines with J gene TRBJ2-3; possible D gene TRBD2, 5 bases. CDR1 and CDR2 (germline): SGHNT, YENEEA. Deletions cut 0 bases from V and 5 bases from J, with 12 bases between. The CDR3 consists of 15 residues. The CDR3 here is CASSLEAGGVDTQYF. The CDR3 DNA reads as TGTGCCAGCAGCTTAGAGGCAGGAGGTGTAGATACGCAGTATTTT.

This rearrangement joins TRBV11-2 to TRBJ2-7; D is possibly TRBD1 (6 bases). Germline V lookup: CDR1 SGHAT, CDR2 FQNNGV. This CDR3 comprises 13 residues. The V end lost 8 bases, the J end lost 2 bases, and 13 bases lay between the germline ends. CDR3 DNA: TGTGCCAGCGCAAGTACAGGGACCTACGAGCAGTACTTC. Its protein product is CASASTGTYEQYF. The full variable domain, with the rest looked up from reference TRBV11-2 and TRBJ2-7, is EAGVAQSPRYKIIEKRQSVAFWCNPISGHATLYWYQQILGQGPKLLIQFQNNGVVDDSQLPKDRFSAERLKGVDSTLKIQPAKLEDSAVYLCASASTGTYEQYFGPGTRLTVT.

V usage is TRBV28 and J usage is TRBJ2-1; the match to TRBD1 covers 9 bases. The CDR3 runs to 14 residues. Germline V gene data show CDR1 as MDHEN and CDR2 as SYDVKM. Trimming at V came to 8 bases and at J to 8 bases, leaving 10 bases not matched to a gene. The CDR3 sequence: CASSTGTGLHEQFF. CDR3 in DNA: TGTGCCAGCTCTACCGGGACAGGGCTCCATGAGCAGTTCTTC.

The chain joins TRBV7-9 to TRBJ1-4; no clear D gene. V gave up 3 bases and J gave up 5 bases, with 7 bases separating them. Per the germline V gene, CDR1 is SEHNR and CDR2 is FQNEAQ (reference sequence). The CDR3 length is 13 residues. CDR3 nucleotides: TGTGCCAGCAGCTTCCCCCTAAATGAAAAACTGTTTTTT. This codes for CASSFPLNEKLFF.

The chain combines TRBV5-1 with TRBJ2-5; 8 positions agree with TRBD2. There are 15 residues in the CDR3. The junction had 3 bases not matched to a gene; V was cut back by 1 base and J by 1 base. The germline gives CDR1 SGHRS, CDR2 YFSETQ. For the CDR3, the DNA is TGCGCCAGCAGCTTGCGCGGGGGGAGCCAAGAGACCCAGTACTTC. Translated, it gives CASSLRGGSQETQYF.